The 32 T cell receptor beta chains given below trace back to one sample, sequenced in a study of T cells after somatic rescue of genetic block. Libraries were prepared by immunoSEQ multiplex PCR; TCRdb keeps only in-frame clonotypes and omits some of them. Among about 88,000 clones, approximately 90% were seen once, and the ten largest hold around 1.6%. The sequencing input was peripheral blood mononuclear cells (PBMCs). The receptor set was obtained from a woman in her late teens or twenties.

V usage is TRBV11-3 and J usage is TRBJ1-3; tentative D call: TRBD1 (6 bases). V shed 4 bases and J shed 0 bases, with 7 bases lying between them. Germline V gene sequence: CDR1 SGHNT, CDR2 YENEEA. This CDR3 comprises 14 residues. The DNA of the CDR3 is TGTGCCAGCAGCTCAGGGGACTCTGGAAACACCATATATTTT. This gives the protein CASSSGDSGNTIYF.

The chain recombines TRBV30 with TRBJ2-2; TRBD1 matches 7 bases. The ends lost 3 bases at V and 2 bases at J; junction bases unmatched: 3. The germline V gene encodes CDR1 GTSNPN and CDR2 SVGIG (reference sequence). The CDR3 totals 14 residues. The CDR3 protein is CAWRDRTNTGELFF. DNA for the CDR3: TGTGCCTGGAGGGACAGGACTAACACCGGGGAGCTGTTTTTT.

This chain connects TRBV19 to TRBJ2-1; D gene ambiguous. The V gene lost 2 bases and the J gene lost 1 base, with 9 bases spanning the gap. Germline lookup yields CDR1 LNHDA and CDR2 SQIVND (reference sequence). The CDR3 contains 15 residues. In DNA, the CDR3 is TGTGCCAGTAGTATAAGTGTAGGGTCCTACAATGAGCAGTTCTTC. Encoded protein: CASSISVGSYNEQFF. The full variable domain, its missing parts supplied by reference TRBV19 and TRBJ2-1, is DGGITQSPKYLFRKEGQNVTLSCEQNLNHDAMYWYRQDPGQGLRLIYYSQIVNDFQKGDIAEGYSVSREKKESFPLTVTSAQKNPTAFYLCASSISVGSYNEQFFGPGTRLTVL.

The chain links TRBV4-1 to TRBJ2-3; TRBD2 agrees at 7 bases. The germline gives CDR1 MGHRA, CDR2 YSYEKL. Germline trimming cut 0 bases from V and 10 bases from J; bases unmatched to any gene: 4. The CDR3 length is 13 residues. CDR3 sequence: CASSQDWGGAQYF. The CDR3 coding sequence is TGCGCCAGCAGCCAAGATTGGGGGGGGGCGCAGTATTTT.

CDR3 sequence: CASSQGLPGNEQFF. CDR3 nucleotides: TGCGCCAGCAGCCAAGGACTTCCAGGCAATGAGCAGTTCTTC. The chain is built from TRBV4-3 and TRBJ2-1; D gene ambiguous. The germline V and J ends were trimmed by 1 base and 6 bases, with 10 bases remaining between them. The CDR3 length is 14 residues. CDR1 and CDR2 from the germline V gene are LGHNA and YSLEER.

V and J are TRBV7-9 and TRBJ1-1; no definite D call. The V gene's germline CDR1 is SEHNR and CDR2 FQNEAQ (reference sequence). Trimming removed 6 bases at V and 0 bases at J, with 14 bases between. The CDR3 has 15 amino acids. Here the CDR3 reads CASRHLRGLNTEAFF. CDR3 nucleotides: TGTGCCAGCAGACATTTAAGAGGGCTGAACACTGAAGCTTTCTTT.

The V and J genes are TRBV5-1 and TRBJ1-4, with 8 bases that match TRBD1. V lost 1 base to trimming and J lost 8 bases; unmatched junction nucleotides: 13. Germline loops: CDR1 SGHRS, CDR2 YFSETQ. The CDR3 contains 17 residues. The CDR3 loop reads CASSLTGQGRGAEKLFF. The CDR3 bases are TGCGCCAGCAGCTTGACCGGACAGGGAAGAGGGGCGGAAAAACTGTTTTTT.

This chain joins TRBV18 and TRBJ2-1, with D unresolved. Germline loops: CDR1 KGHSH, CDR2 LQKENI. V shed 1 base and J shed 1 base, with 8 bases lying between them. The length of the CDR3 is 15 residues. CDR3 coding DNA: TGTGCCAGCTCACCACAAGGACCGTCCTACAATGAGCAGTTCTTC. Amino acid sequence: CASSPQGPSYNEQFF.

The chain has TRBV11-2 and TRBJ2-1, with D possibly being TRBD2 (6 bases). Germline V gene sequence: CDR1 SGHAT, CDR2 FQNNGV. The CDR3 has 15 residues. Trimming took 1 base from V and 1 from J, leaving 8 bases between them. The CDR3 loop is CASSLASVSYNEQFF. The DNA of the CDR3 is TGTGCCAGCAGCTTAGCTAGCGTTTCCTACAATGAGCAGTTCTTC.

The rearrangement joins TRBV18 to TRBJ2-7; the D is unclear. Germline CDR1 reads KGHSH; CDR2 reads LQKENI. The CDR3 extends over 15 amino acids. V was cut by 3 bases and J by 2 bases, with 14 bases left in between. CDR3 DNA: TGTGCCAGCTCACCCCTTGTAGGGCAGACCTACGAGCAGTACTTC. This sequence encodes CASSPLVGQTYEQYF.

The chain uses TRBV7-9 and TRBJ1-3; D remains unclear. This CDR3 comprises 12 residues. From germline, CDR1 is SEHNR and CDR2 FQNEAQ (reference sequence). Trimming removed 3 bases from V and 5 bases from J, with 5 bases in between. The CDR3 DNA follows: TGTGCCAGCAGCTTTCTTAGAAACACCATATATTTT. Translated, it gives CASSFLRNTIYF.

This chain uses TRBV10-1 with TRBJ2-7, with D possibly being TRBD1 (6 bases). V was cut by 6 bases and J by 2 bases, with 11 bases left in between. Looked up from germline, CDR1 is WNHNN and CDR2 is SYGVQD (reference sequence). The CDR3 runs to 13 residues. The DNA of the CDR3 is TGCGCCAGCAGAGGACAGACTACCTACGAGCAGTACTTC. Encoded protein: CASRGQTTYEQYF.

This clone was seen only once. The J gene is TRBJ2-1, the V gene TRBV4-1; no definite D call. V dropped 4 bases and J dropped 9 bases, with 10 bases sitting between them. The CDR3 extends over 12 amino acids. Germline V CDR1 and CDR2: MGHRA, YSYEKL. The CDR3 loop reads CASSPPWGEQFF. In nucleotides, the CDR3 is TGCGCCAGCAGCCCCCCGTGGGGTGAGCAGTTCTTC.

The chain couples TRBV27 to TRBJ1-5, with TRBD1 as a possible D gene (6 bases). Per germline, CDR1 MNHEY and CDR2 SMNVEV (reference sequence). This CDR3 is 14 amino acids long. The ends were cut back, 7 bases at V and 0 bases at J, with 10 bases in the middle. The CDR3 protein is CASKEGGSNQPQHF. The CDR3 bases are TGTGCCAGCAAAGAAGGGGGTAGCAATCAGCCCCAGCATTTT.

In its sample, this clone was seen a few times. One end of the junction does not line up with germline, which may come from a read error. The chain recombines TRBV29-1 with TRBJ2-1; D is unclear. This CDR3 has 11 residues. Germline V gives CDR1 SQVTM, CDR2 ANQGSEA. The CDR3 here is CSVEDRPMSLF. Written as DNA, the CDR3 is TGCAGCGTTGAAGATCGGCCGATGTCCCTCTTC.

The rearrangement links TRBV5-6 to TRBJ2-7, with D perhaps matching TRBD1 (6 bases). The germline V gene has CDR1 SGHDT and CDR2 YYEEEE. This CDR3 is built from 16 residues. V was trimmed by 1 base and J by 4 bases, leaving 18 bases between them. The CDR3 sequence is CASSLSGTGSIYEQYF. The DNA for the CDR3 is TGTGCCAGCAGCTTGTCAGGTACAGGGTCTATATACGAGCAGTACTTC.

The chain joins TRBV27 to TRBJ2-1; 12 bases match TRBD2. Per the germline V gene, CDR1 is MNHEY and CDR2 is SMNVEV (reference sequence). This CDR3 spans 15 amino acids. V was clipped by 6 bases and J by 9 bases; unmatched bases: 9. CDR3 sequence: CASRNLAGGRGEQFF. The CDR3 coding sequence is TGTGCCAGCAGAAACCTAGCGGGAGGGCGGGGTGAGCAGTTCTTC.

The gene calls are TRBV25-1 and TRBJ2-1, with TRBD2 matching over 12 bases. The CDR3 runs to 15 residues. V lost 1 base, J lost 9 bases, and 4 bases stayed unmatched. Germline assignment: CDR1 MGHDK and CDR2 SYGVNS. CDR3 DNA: TGTGCCAGCAGTGAATTTAGACTAGCGGGAGCTGAGCAGTTCTTC. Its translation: CASSEFRLAGAEQFF.

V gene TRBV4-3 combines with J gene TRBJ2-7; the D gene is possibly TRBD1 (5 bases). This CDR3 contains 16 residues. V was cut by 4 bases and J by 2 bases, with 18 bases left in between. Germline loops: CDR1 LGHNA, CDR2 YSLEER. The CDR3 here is CASSRGGAANAYEQYF. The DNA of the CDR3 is TGCGCCAGCAGCCGTGGTGGGGCTGCGAACGCCTACGAGCAGTACTTC.

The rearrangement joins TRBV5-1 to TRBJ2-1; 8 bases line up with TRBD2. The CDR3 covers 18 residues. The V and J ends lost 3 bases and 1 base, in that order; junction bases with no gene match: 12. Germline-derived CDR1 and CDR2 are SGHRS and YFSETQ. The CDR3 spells CASSWFGGGGRSYNEQFF. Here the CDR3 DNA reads TGCGCCAGCAGCTGGTTCGGAGGAGGCGGGAGGTCCTACAATGAGCAGTTCTTC.

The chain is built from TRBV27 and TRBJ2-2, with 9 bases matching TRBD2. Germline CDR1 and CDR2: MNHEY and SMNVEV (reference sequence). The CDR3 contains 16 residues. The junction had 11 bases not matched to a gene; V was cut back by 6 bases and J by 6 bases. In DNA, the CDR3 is TGTGCCAGCAGGATCCTTAGCGGGAGTCAGGCCGGGGAGCTGTTTTTT. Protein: CASRILSGSQAGELFF.

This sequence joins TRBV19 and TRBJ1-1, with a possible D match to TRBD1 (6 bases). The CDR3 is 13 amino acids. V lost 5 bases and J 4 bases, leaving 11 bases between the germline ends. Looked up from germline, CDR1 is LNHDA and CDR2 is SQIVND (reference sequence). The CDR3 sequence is CASSDRYATEAFF. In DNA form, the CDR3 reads TGTGCCAGTAGTGACAGGTACGCCACTGAAGCTTTCTTT.

CDR3 amino acids: CASSSPGLRDGYTF. CDR3 bases: TGTGCCAGCAGTTCTCCGGGCCTCAGGGATGGCTACACCTTC. The rearrangement uses TRBV27 and TRBJ1-2; D is possibly TRBD1 (5 bases). Trimming removed 4 bases from V and 6 bases from J, with 15 bases in between. This CDR3 contains 14 residues. Germline V gene data show CDR1 as MNHEY and CDR2 as SMNVEV (reference sequence).

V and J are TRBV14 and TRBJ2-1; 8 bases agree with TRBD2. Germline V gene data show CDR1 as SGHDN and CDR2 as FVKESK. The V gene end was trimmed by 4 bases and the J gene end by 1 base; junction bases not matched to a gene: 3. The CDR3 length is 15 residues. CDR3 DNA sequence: TGTGCCAGCAGCCCTTTAGCGGGATCCTACAATGAGCAGTTCTTC. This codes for CASSPLAGSYNEQFF.

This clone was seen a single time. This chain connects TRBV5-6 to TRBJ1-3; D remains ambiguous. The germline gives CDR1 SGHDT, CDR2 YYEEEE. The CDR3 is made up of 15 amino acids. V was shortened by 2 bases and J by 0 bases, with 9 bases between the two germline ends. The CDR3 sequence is CASSFTLRSGNTIYF. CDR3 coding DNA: TGTGCCAGCAGCTTTACCCTACGCTCTGGAAACACCATATATTTT.

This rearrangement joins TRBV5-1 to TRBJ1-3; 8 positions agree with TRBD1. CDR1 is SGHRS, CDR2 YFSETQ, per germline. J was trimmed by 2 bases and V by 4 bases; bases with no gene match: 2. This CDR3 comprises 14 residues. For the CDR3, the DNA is TGCGCCAGCAGCGCACAGGGGGCTGGAAACACCATATATTTT. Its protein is CASSAQGAGNTIYF.

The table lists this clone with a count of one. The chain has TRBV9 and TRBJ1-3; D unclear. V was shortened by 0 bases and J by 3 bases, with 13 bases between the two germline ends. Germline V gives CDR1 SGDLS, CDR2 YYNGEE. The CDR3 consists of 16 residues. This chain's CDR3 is CASSVGQPRDGNTIYF. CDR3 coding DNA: TGTGCCAGCAGCGTAGGACAACCGAGAGATGGAAACACCATATATTTT.

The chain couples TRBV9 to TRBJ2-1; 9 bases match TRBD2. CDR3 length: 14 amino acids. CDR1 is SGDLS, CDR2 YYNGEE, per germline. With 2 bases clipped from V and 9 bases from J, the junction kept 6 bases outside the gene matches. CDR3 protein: CASSVGGRAVEQFF. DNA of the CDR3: TGTGCCAGCAGCGTGGGCGGGAGGGCCGTTGAGCAGTTCTTC.

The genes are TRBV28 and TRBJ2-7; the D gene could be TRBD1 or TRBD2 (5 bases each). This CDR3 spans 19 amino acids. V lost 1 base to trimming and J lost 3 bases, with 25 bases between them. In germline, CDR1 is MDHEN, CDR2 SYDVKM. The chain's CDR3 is CASSLSPAGTNLGFYEQYF. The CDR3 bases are TGTGCCAGCAGTTTATCCCCCGCCGGGACCAATTTAGGGTTCTACGAGCAGTACTTC.

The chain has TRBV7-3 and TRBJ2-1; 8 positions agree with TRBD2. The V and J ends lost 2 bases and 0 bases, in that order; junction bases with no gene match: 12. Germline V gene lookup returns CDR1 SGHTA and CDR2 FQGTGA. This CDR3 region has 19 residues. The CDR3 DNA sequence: TGTGCCAGCAGCTTAGACCGGGGTAGCGGGACTTTCTCCTACAATGAGCAGTTCTTC. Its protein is CASSLDRGSGTFSYNEQFF.

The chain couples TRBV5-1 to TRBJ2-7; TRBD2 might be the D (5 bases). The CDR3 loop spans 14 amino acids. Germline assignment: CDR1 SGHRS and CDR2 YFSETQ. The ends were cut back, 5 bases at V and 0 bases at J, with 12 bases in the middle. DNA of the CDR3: TGCGCCAGCAGTAATAGCGCAAACTCCTACGAGCAGTACTTC. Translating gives CASSNSANSYEQYF.

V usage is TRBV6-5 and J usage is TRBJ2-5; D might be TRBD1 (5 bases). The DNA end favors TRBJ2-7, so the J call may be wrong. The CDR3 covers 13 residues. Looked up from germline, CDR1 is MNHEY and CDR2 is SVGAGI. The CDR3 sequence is CASKARDSYEQYF. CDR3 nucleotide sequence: TGTGCCAGCAAGGCCAGGGACTCCTACGAGCAGTACTTC.